This section outlines one T cell receptor beta chain sequence together with its context. From blood CD8+ and CD4+ T cells, TCR beta sequences were generated. These data are taken from a study of CD8 T cells in Susac syndrome. RNA, at about 0.45 to 1 ug, was reverse transcribed with random hexamers. One entry per CDR3 protein results from TCRdb running MiXCR on the immunoSEQ multiplex PCR reads. The data hold about 240,000 distinct CDR3 sequences, with 90% to 96% observed a single time. The sample was CD4+ T cells from PBMCs. This clonotype originated in a human donor with Susac syndrome.

CDR3 in amino acids: CASSPRYGGANVLTF. In DNA, the CDR3 is TGTGCCAGCAGCCCCAGGTACGGTGGGGCCAACGTCCTGACTTTC. The chain carries TRBV12-3 or TRBV12-4 and TRBJ2-6; D unclear. There are 15 residues in the CDR3. V was pared by 6 bases and J by 3 bases, with 12 bases between.